The 13 T cell receptor beta chains below were found in one sample sequenced in a study of PD-1 blockade in classical Hodgkin lymphoma. Time point: cycle 4 day 1 (C4D1), after 5 to 7 weeks of nivolumab. Every single patient, without exception, relapsed after autologous stem cell transplantation, and brentuximab vedotin exposure varied. TCRdb's table, derived via immunoSEQ multiplex PCR, lists solely in-frame clones and lacks some. The table lists fewer than 30,000 clones, about 72% of them singletons. The sample was peripheral blood mononuclear cells (PBMCs), taken before the fourth cycle of nivolumab. These receptors were taken from a human donor with classical Hodgkin lymphoma.

The V call is TRBV5-1, the J call TRBJ2-2, with D perhaps matching TRBD1 (5 bases). The V gene lost 2 bases and the J gene lost 4 bases, with 9 bases spanning the gap. The germline gives CDR1 SGHRS, CDR2 YFSETQ. The CDR3 runs 14 residues. This chain's CDR3 is CASSFQGSTGELFF. The CDR3 DNA reads as TGCGCCAGCAGCTTCCAGGGCAGCACCGGGGAGCTGTTTTTT.

The V and J genes are TRBV7-2 and TRBJ2-3; D gene unclear. Germline V lookup: CDR1 SGHTA, CDR2 FQGNSA. The V end was cut by 4 bases, the J end by 1 base, with 6 bases between. The CDR3 has 13 amino acids. The CDR3 spells CASSWLGTDTQYF. CDR3 sequence (DNA): TGTGCCAGCAGCTGGTTGGGCACAGATACGCAGTATTTT.

In this sample, this clone turned up a few times. The V gene is TRBV28, the J gene TRBJ2-3; 13 nucleotides match TRBD2. Germline loops: CDR1 MDHEN, CDR2 SYDVKM. The CDR3 has 17 amino acids. The junction had 8 bases not matched to a gene; V was cut back by 6 bases and J by 2 bases. The CDR3 sequence is CASSSWTSGGFTDTQYF. CDR3 sequence (DNA): TGTGCCAGCAGCTCGTGGACTAGCGGGGGATTCACAGATACGCAGTATTTT.

The chain combines TRBV9 with TRBJ2-7, with D possibly TRBD2 on 6 matching bases. V lost 0 bases to trimming and J lost 4 bases, with 11 bases between them. From germline, CDR1 is SGDLS and CDR2 YYNGEE. This CDR3 region has 14 residues. As DNA, the CDR3 is TGTGCCAGCAGCGTAGGGGCGGGAATTTACGAGCAGTACTTC. This codes for CASSVGAGIYEQYF.

This chain uses TRBV19 with TRBJ1-1; the D gene is possibly TRBD1 (6 bases). With 7 bases removed from V and 2 bases from J, the gap between germline ends came to 14 bases. This CDR3 contains 14 residues. Germline CDR1 is LNHDA and CDR2 is SQIVND (reference sequence). The CDR3 sequence: CASTIWGGNTEAFF. The CDR3 bases are TGTGCCAGTACCATCTGGGGGGGCAACACTGAAGCTTTCTTT.

The V call is TRBV19, the J call TRBJ1-1; the D gene is possibly TRBD1 (5 bases). Trimming removed 3 bases at V and 0 bases at J, with 11 bases between. Germline lookup yields CDR1 LNHDA and CDR2 SQIVND (reference sequence). This CDR3 spans 15 amino acids. The CDR3 protein is CASSIQGRVNTEAFF. Here the CDR3 DNA reads TGTGCCAGTAGTATCCAGGGTAGGGTGAACACTGAAGCTTTCTTT.

The chain carries TRBV19 and TRBJ2-7; weak D call: TRBD1 (7 bases). The CDR3 has 13 residues. The V end lost 6 bases, the J end lost 6 bases, and 15 bases lay between the germline ends. Germline V CDR1 and CDR2: LNHDA, SQIVND (reference sequence). CDR3 sequence (DNA): TGTGCCAGTAGCAATATGCGGGACAGCGAGCAGTACTTC. Translation gives CASSNMRDSEQYF. Combining the CDR3 with reference TRBV19 and TRBJ2-7 gives the whole variable domain DGGITQSPKYLFRKEGQNVTLSCEQNLNHDAMYWYRQDPGQGLRLIYYSQIVNDFQKGDIAEGYSVSREKKESFPLTVTSAQKNPTAFYLCASSNMRDSEQYFGPGTRLTVT.

V gene TRBV29-1 combines with J gene TRBJ1-2; D unclear. Trimming took off 5 bases at V and 4 bases at J, with 8 bases between the two ends. Per germline, CDR1 SQVTM and CDR2 ANQGSEA. The CDR3 is 11 amino acids. The CDR3 DNA is TGCAGCGTTACAGCATCCTATGGCTACACCTTC. It encodes CSVTASYGYTF.

The count of this clone is one. This chain joins TRBV18 and TRBJ1-1; 7 bases align to TRBD1. Germline CDR1 reads KGHSH; CDR2 reads LQKENI. The J segment lost 2 bases and the V segment lost 1 base, leaving 4 bases of the junction unmatched. This CDR3 is 15 amino acids long. The CDR3: CASSPRDRVNTEAFF. The CDR3 region has the DNA TGTGCCAGCTCACCACGGGACAGAGTTAACACTGAAGCTTTCTTT. Based on the CDR3 plus reference TRBV18 and TRBJ1-1, the full variable domain is NAGVMQNPRHLVRRRGQEARLRCSPMKGHSHVYWYRQLPEEGLKFMVYLQKENIIDESGMPKERFSAEFPKEGPSILRIQQVVRGDSAAYFCASSPRDRVNTEAFFGQGTRLTVV.

The chain employs TRBV18 and TRBJ2-5; the D is unclear. Germline V gives CDR1 KGHSH, CDR2 LQKENI. The V and J ends lost 4 bases and 2 bases respectively, with 14 bases between them. The CDR3 covers 15 residues. The CDR3 coding sequence is TGTGCCAGCTCACTTGGATTGTCGGGTCAAGAGACCCAGTACTTC. It is translated as CASSLGLSGQETQYF.

The gene calls are TRBV29-1 and TRBJ2-1, with 9 bases that match TRBD1. Trimming took 3 bases from V and 1 from J; bases not matched to a gene: 4. This CDR3 contains 15 residues. CDR1 SQVTM and CDR2 ANQGSEA come from the germline V gene. The CDR3 region has the DNA TGCAGCGTTGAGGACAGGGGCCTTTCCTACAATGAGCAGTTCTTC. Translated: CSVEDRGLSYNEQFF.

The V call is TRBV19, the J call TRBJ1-1, with TRBD1 as a possible D gene (6 bases). V dropped 1 base and J dropped 0 bases, with 6 bases sitting between them. The germline CDR1 and CDR2 sequences are LNHDA and SQIVND (reference sequence). The CDR3 spans 14 residues. This CDR3 reads CASSIGTVNTEAFF. The CDR3, as DNA: TGTGCCAGTAGTATAGGGACAGTGAACACTGAAGCTTTCTTT. The full variable domain, rest sourced from reference TRBV19 and TRBJ1-1, is DGGITQSPKYLFRKEGQNVTLSCEQNLNHDAMYWYRQDPGQGLRLIYYSQIVNDFQKGDIAEGYSVSREKKESFPLTVTSAQKNPTAFYLCASSIGTVNTEAFFGQGTRLTVV.

The V call is TRBV19, the J call TRBJ2-2; TRBD1 agrees at 7 bases. Trimming at V came to 6 bases and at J to 1 base, leaving 5 bases not matched to a gene. The germline gives CDR1 LNHDA, CDR2 SQIVND (reference sequence). This CDR3 has 15 residues. CDR3 protein: CASRRQGMNTGELFF. The CDR3 nucleotides are TGTGCCAGTAGGCGACAGGGTATGAACACCGGGGAGCTGTTTTTT.